The 13 T cell receptor beta chains below come from one sample, sequenced in a study of blood T cell repertoires in COVID-19. Assay used: immunoSEQ multiplex PCR; TCRdb lists only in-frame clones, some missing. Of around 150,000 clones in the sample, over 80% were seen once. Input material: peripheral blood. The receptor source for this set is a woman between 45 and 60 years old with acute or convalescent COVID-19.

V usage is TRBV30 and J usage is TRBJ1-2; 7 positions agree with TRBD1. CDR1 and CDR2 (germline): GTSNPN, SVGIG (reference sequence). The ends lost 2 bases at V and 8 bases at J; junction bases unmatched: 5. The CDR3 has 12 residues. The CDR3 protein is CAWSPWTGGYTF. Written as DNA, the CDR3 is TGTGCCTGGAGTCCCTGGACAGGAGGCTACACCTTC.

The chain employs TRBV2 and TRBJ1-2; weak D call: TRBD1 (5 bases). Looked up from germline, CDR1 is SNHLY and CDR2 is FYNNEI. V was cut by 1 base and J by 3 bases, with 12 bases left in between. The CDR3 runs 15 residues. This CDR3 is CASSEEEGPYYGYTF. The CDR3 region has the DNA TGTGCCAGCAGTGAAGAGGAGGGGCCCTACTATGGCTACACCTTC. The full variable domain, completed using reference TRBV2 and TRBJ1-2, is EPEVTQTPSHQVTQMGQEVILRCVPISNHLYFYWYRQILGQKVEFLVSFYNNEISEKSEIFDDQFSVERPDGSNFTLKIRSTKLEDSAMYFCASSEEEGPYYGYTFGSGTRLTVV.

The gene calls are TRBV10-2 and TRBJ1-1; D gene unclear. The CDR3 is made up of 13 amino acids. Germline CDR1 WSHSY, CDR2 SAAADI. V lost 2 bases and J lost 4, with 8 bases in between. The chain's CDR3 is CASSERPGTEAFF. Here the CDR3 DNA reads TGCGCCAGCAGTGAGCGCCCGGGCACTGAAGCTTTCTTT.

The chain carries TRBV6-5 and TRBJ1-4; no definite D call. V was clipped by 2 bases and J by 8 bases, with 12 bases between them. There are 14 residues in the CDR3. Germline V gene data show CDR1 as MNHEY and CDR2 as SVGAGI. The CDR3 loop is CASSYLGREEKLFF. DNA of the CDR3: TGTGCCAGCAGTTACCTCGGCCGGGAAGAAAAACTGTTTTTT.

The rearrangement links TRBV15 to TRBJ1-2; D not certain. Trimming took off 0 bases at V and 4 bases at J, with 3 bases between the two ends. Looked up from germline, CDR1 is LNHNV and CDR2 is YYDKDF (reference sequence). The CDR3 totals 12 residues. CDR3 bases: TGTGCCACCAGCAGAGATCTCTATGGCTACACCTTC. This translates into CATSRDLYGYTF.

The chain has TRBV6-5 and TRBJ1-2, with D possibly TRBD1 on 6 matching bases. CDR3 length equals 13 residues. The germline CDR1 and CDR2 sequences are MNHEY and SVGAGI. Trimming removed 6 bases from V and 5 bases from J, with 13 bases in between. The CDR3 protein is CASSTDSPYGYTF. The CDR3 nucleotides read TGTGCCAGCAGCACGGACAGCCCATATGGCTACACCTTC.

This chain connects TRBV28 to TRBJ1-4, with unresolved D. There are 13 residues in the CDR3. The germline CDR1 and CDR2 sequences are MDHEN and SYDVKM. V gave up 6 bases and J gave up 4 bases, with 9 bases separating them. CDR3 region: CASRGVLNEKLFF. The CDR3 region has the DNA TGTGCCAGCAGAGGAGTACTTAATGAAAAACTGTTTTTT.

The CDR3 loop is CATSDLGTTQETQYF. In DNA, the CDR3 is TGTGCCACCAGTGATTTGGGGACTACCCAAGAGACCCAGTACTTC. The chain joins TRBV24-1 to TRBJ2-5, with TRBD2 matching over 7 bases. Losses at the gene ends were 0 bases for V and 1 base for J; bases not matched to a gene: 1. The CDR3 has 15 residues. The germline V gene encodes CDR1 KGHDR and CDR2 SFDVKD.

This rearrangement joins TRBV3-1 (or the pseudogene TRBV3-2) to TRBJ1-1; the D gene is possibly TRBD1 (5 bases). From germline, CDR1 is LGHDT and CDR2 YNNKEL (reference sequence). V lost 1 base and J lost 7, with 13 bases in between. The CDR3 contains 14 residues. CDR3 DNA sequence: TGTGCCAGCAGCCAAGGGGGCAGGGCCCTTGAAGCTTTCTTT. Translating gives CASSQGGRALEAFF.

This clone was counted only a few times. V usage is TRBV5-1 and J usage is TRBJ1-6; 7 positions agree with TRBD1. Losses at the gene ends were 2 bases for V and 8 bases for J; bases not matched to a gene: 4. The germline CDR1 and CDR2 sequences are SGHRS and YFSETQ. The CDR3 length is 14 residues. CDR3 sequence reads: CASSFDREHSPLHF. In nucleotides, the CDR3 is TGCGCCAGCAGCTTTGACAGGGAGCATTCACCCCTCCACTTT. Full variable domain (rest looked up from reference TRBV5-1 and TRBJ1-6): KAGVTQTPRYLIKTRGQQVTLSCSPISGHRSVSWYQQTPGQGLQFLFEYFSETQRNKGNFPGRFSGRQFSNSRSEMNVSTLELGDSALYLCASSFDREHSPLHFGNGTRLTVT.

This rearrangement joins TRBV23-1 to TRBJ1-5; tentatively, D is TRBD1 (6 bases). TRBV23-1 has ORF status, its function being uncertain. This CDR3 is built from 15 residues. V was pared by 4 bases and J by 1 base, with 11 bases between. CDR3 in DNA: TGCGCCAGCAGTCCCAACAGGGCCAGCAATCAGCCCCAGCATTTT. This translates into CASSPNRASNQPQHF.

The rearrangement uses TRBV7-9 and TRBJ2-5; tentatively, D is TRBD2 (6 bases). The CDR3 sequence is 17 residues long. Germline assignment: CDR1 SEHNR and CDR2 FQNEAQ (reference sequence). V lost 0 bases to trimming and J lost 0 bases, with 14 bases between them. DNA for the CDR3: TGTGCCAGCAGCTTAGCGCTAGGACTAAGGGACCAAGAGACCCAGTACTTC. As protein: CASSLALGLRDQETQYF.

The gene calls are TRBV30 and TRBJ1-1, with a tentative D call TRBD1 (6 bases). The CDR3 spans 11 residues. CDR1 and CDR2 from the germline V gene are GTSNPN and SVGIG (reference sequence). V dropped 2 bases and J dropped 8 bases, with 9 bases sitting between them. The CDR3 DNA follows: TGTGCCTGGAGTAGGACAGACGAAGCTTTCTTT. The encoded protein is CAWSRTDEAFF.